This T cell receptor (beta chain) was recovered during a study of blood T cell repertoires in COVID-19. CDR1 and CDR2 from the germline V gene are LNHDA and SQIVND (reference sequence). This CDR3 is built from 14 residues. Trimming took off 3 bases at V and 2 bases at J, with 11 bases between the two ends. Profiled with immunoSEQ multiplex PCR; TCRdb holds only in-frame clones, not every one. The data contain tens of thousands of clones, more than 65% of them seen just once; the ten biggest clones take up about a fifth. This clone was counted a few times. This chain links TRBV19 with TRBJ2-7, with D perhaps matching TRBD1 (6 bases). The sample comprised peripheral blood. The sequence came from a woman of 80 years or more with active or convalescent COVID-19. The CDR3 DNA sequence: TGTGCCAGTAGTATGGCTGGGGGCACCTACGAGCAGTACTTC. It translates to CASSMAGGTYEQYF.